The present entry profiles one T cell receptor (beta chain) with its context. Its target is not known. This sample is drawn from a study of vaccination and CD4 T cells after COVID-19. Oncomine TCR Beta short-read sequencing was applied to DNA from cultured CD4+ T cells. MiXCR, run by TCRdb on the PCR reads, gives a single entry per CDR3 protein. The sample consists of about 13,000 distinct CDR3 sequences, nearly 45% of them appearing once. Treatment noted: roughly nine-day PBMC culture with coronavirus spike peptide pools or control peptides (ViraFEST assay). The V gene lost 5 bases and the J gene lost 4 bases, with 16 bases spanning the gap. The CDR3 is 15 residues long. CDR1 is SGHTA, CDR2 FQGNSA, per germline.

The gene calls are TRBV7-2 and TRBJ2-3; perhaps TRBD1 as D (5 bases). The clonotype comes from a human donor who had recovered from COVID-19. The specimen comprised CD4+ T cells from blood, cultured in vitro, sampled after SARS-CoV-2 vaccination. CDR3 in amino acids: CASSPWGASADTQYF. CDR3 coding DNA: TGTGCCAGCAGCCCATGGGGCGCATCGGCAGATACGCAGTATTTT.